These 5 T cell receptor beta chains share one sample of origin, sequenced in a study of shared clonotypes between healthy human individuals. Profiling relied on immunoSEQ multiplex PCR, and the TCRdb table lists in-frame clones only, not all of them. The sample consists of around 600,000 clones, almost 97% of them appearing once. Sequenced sample: naive CD4+ T cells sorted from blood. Subset indicated: CD45RA+ positively selected. The origin of the receptors is a woman aged 25 to 39 in good health.

The V gene is TRBV7-2, the J gene TRBJ2-5; a possible D gene is TRBD2 (5 bases). The V gene lost 4 bases and the J gene lost 4 bases, with 10 bases spanning the gap. CDR1 SGHTA and CDR2 FQGNSA come from the germline V gene. This CDR3 is built from 13 residues. CDR3 bases: TGTGCCAGCAGCTCACTAGGCGTAGAGACCCAGTACTTC. It codes for CASSSLGVETQYF.

This sequence joins TRBV27 and TRBJ1-4; D not certain. Between the trimmed V and J ends, which lost 6 bases and 0 bases, there was a span of 8 bases. Germline values: CDR1 MNHEY, CDR2 SMNVEV (reference sequence). The CDR3 is made up of 14 amino acids. Here the CDR3 DNA reads TGTGCCAGCAGCTACGGTGCAACTAATGAAAAACTGTTTTTT. It encodes CASSYGATNEKLFF.

The rearrangement joins TRBV6-1 to TRBJ1-1; 7 nucleotides align to TRBD1. The V segment lost 4 bases and the J segment 4 bases; nucleotides outside the gene matches: 9. CDR1 is MNHNS and CDR2 is SASEGT in the germline V gene. The CDR3 consists of 15 residues. CDR3: CASSARETGSTEAFF. CDR3 in DNA: TGTGCCAGCAGTGCCCGGGAGACAGGGTCCACTGAAGCTTTCTTT.

The chain recombines TRBV11-2 with TRBJ2-5; D might be TRBD2 (6 bases). Germline V lookup: CDR1 SGHAT, CDR2 FQNNGV. This CDR3 comprises 16 residues. The germline V and J ends were trimmed by 0 bases and 2 bases, with 13 bases remaining between them. CDR3 residues: CASSLEGRGIQETQYF. DNA of the CDR3: TGTGCCAGCAGCTTAGAGGGTCGCGGGATTCAAGAGACCCAGTACTTC. Looking up the rest from reference TRBV11-2 and TRBJ2-5 gives the full variable domain: EAGVAQSPRYKIIEKRQSVAFWCNPISGHATLYWYQQILGQGPKLLIQFQNNGVVDDSQLPKDRFSAERLKGVDSTLKIQPAKLEDSAVYLCASSLEGRGIQETQYFGPGTRLLVL.

The chain recombines TRBV7-6 with TRBJ1-5, with 7 bases matching TRBD1. V shed 2 bases, J shed 0 bases, and the junction held 7 bases outside the gene matches. The germline gives CDR1 SGHVS, CDR2 FNYEAQ. The CDR3 runs 17 residues. The CDR3 nucleotides read TGTGCCAGCAGCTTAATTTCGACAGGGTATAGCAATCAGCCCCAGCATTTT. Amino acids: CASSLISTGYSNQPQHF.